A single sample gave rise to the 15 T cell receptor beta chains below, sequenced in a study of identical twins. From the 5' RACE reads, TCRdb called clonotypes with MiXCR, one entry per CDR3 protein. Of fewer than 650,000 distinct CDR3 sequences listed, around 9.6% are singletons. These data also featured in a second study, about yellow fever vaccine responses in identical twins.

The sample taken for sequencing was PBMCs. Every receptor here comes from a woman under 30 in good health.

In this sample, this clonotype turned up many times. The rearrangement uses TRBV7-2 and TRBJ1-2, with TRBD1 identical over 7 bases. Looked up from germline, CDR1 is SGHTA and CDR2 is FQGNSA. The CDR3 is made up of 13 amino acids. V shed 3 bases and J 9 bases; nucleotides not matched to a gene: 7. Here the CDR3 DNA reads TGTGCCAGCAGCTTTCTCCGGGACAGCCGCTACACCTTC. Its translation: CASSFLRDSRYTF.

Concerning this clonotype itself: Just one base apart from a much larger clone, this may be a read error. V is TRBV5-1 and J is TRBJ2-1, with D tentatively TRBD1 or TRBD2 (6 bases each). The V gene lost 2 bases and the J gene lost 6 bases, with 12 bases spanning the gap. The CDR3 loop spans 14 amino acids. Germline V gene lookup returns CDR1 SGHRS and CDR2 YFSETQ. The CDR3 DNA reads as TGCGCCAGCAGCTTCAGCTGGGGGGCCAATGAGCAGTTCTTC. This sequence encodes CASSFSWGANEQFF.

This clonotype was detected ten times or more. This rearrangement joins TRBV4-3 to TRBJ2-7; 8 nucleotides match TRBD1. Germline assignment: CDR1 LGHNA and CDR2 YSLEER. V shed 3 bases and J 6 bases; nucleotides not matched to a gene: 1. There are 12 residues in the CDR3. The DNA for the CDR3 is TGCGCCAGCAGCCACACAGGGGGCGAGCAGTACTTC. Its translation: CASSHTGGEQYF.

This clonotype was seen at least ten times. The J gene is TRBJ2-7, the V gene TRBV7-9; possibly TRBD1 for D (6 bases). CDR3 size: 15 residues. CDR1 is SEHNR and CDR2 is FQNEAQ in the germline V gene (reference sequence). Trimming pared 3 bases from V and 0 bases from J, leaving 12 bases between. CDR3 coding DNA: TGTGCCAGCAGCTTCACAGGGACGAGCTCCTACGAGCAGTACTTC. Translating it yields CASSFTGTSSYEQYF. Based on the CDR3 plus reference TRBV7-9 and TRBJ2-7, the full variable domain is DTGVSQNPRHKITKRGQNVTFRCDPISEHNRLYWYRQTLGQGPEFLTYFQNEAQLEKSRLLSDRFSAERPKGSFSTLEIQRTEQGDSAMYLCASSFTGTSSYEQYFGPGTRLTVT.

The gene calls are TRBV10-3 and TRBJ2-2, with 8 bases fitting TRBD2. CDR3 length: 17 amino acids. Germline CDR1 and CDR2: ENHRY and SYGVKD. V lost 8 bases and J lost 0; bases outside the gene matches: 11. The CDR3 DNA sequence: TGTGCCATCCCTTTAGCGGGGATTAATCCGAACACCGGGGAGCTGTTTTTT. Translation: CAIPLAGINPNTGELFF.

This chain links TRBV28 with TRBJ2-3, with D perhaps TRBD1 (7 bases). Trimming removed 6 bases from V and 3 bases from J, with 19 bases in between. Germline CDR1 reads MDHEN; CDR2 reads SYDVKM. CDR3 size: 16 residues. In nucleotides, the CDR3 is TGTGCCAGCAGCACTAGCAAGGGACAGTGGACAGATACGCAGTATTTT. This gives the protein CASSTSKGQWTDTQYF.

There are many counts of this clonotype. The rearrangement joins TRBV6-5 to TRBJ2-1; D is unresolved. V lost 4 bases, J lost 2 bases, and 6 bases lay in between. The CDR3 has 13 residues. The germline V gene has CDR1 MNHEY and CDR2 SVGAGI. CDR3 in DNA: TGTGCCAGCAGTTCCCCCACCTACAATGAGCAGTTCTTC. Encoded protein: CASSSPTYNEQFF.

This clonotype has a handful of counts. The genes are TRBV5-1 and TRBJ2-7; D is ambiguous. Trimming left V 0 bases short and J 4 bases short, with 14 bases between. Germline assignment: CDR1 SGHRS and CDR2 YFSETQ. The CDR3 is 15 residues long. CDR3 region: CASSLAAPSAYEQYF. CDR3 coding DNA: TGCGCCAGCAGCTTGGCGGCTCCTTCTGCTTACGAGCAGTACTTC.

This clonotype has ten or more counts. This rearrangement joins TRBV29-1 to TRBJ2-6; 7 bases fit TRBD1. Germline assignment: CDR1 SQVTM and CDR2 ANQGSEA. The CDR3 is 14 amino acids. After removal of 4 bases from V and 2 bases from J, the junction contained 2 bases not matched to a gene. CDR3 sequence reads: CSVGQGTGANVLTF. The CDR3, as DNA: TGCAGCGTTGGACAGGGTACTGGGGCCAACGTCCTGACTTTC.

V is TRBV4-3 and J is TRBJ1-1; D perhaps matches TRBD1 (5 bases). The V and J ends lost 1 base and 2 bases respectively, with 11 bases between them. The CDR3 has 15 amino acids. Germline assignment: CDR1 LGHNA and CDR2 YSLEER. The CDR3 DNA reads TGCGCCAGCAGCCAAGTGAATCAGGGTAACACTGAAGCTTTCTTT. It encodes CASSQVNQGNTEAFF.

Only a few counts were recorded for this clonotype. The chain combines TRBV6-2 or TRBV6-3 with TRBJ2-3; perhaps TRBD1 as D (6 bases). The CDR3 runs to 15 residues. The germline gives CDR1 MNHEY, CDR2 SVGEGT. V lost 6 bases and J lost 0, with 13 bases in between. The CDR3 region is CASSHRASSTDTQYF. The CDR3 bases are TGTGCCAGCAGCCACAGGGCATCTAGCACAGATACGCAGTATTTT.

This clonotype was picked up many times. CDR3 region: CATLIEDGASDTQYF. DNA of the CDR3: TGTGCCACCCTAATAGAAGACGGGGCGTCAGATACGCAGTATTTT. The V and J genes are TRBV10-3 and TRBJ2-3; TRBD1 or TRBD2 may be the D gene (5 bases each). This CDR3 comprises 15 residues. V lost 10 bases and J lost 4, with 21 bases in between. CDR1 and CDR2 (germline): ENHRY, SYGVKD.

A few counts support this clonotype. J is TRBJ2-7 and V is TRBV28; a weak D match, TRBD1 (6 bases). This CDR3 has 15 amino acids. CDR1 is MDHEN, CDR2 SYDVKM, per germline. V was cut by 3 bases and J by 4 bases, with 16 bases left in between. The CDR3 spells CASSFAAGALYEQYF. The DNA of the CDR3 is TGTGCCAGCAGTTTCGCGGCAGGGGCTCTTTACGAGCAGTACTTC.

DNA of the CDR3: TGTGCCAGCAGCTTTGGGGTCGTAGGGGGGACTGAAGCTTTCTTT. This gives the protein CASSFGVVGGTEAFF. V is TRBV5-5 and J is TRBJ1-1, with D perhaps matching TRBD1 (6 bases). Per the germline V gene, CDR1 is SGHKS and CDR2 is YYEKEE (reference sequence). V was cut by 2 bases and J by 5 bases, with 16 bases left in between. The CDR3 covers 15 residues.

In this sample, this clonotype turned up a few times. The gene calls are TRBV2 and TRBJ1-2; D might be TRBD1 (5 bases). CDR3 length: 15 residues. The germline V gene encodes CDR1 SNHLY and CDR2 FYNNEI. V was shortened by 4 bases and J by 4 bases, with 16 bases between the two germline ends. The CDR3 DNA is TGTGCCAGCAGTGCCGTTCAGGGATTTCCCTATGGCTACACCTTC. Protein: CASSAVQGFPYGYTF.